This note documents a single T cell receptor (beta chain) sequence. Its antigen is currently unknown. Sample time point: cycle 4 day 1 (C4D1), after five to seven weeks of nivolumab. Each patient's relapse followed autologous stem cell transplantation, and brentuximab vedotin exposure varied. From thawed PBMCs, CD8+ T cells were isolated by magnetic negative selection. These data come from a study of PD-1 blockade in classical Hodgkin lymphoma. The overall study: Intravenous infusions of nivolumab 3 mg/kg reached patients every 2 weeks.

Generated by immunoSEQ multiplex PCR, the TCRdb table keeps only in-frame clones and is missing some. The sample contains some 8,000 clones, around 80% of which appear only once. Germline CDR1 and CDR2: MGHRA and YSYEKL. This CDR3 contains 15 residues. With 6 bases removed from V and 0 bases from J, the gap between germline ends came to 14 bases. Study-level results: By cycle point C4D1, TCR diversity had risen significantly in CD4+ cells (but not CD8+ cells). Patients who responded completely had about the same baseline diversity as newly diagnosed patients.

The TCR originated in a human donor with classical Hodgkin lymphoma. Sequencing used CD8+ T cells from blood, obtained before the fourth cycle of nivolumab. The V and J genes are TRBV4-1 and TRBJ1-1; tentative D call: TRBD1 (5 bases). CDR3 amino acids: CASRQAIKMNTEAFF. The CDR3 DNA follows: TGCGCCAGCAGACAGGCTATTAAGATGAACACTGAAGCTTTCTTT.